This paragraph covers one T cell receptor (beta chain) sequence. What it binds is unknown. The germline gives CDR1 MDHEN, CDR2 SYDVKM. There are 15 residues in the CDR3. Between the trimmed V and J ends, which lost 4 bases and 3 bases, there was a span of 15 bases. This specimen belongs to a study of radiotherapy plus CTLA-4 blockade in lung cancer. Findings and limits, study-wide: Radiotherapy was combined with ipilimumab, and tumor-derived TCR clones then expanded in blood. Early blood T cell clone dynamics, with interferon-beta, were reported to best predict response.

Repertoires were generated with immunoSEQ multiplex PCR, while TCRdb's copy carries only in-frame clones and drops some. The sample holds roughly 75,000 clones, over 70% seen once. Chemo-refractory metastatic non-small-cell lung cancer patients received focal radiation with ipilimumab CTLA-4 blockade. This rearrangement joins TRBV28 to TRBJ1-2, with D possibly matching TRBD1 (5 bases). The material was peripheral blood, obtained from a patient treated with radiotherapy plus ipilimumab. The TCR was taken from a human donor with non-small cell lung cancer whose response to radiotherapy plus ipilimumab could not be evaluated. Some clones in this sample may be carry-over from other donors' samples. The CDR3 reads CASSSEDKRDYGYTF. The CDR3, as DNA: TGTGCCAGCAGTTCAGAGGACAAAAGGGACTATGGCTACACCTTC.